The subject of this entry is one TCR beta chain. The antigen remains undetermined. This specimen belongs to a study of cytomegalovirus exposure and HLA in healthy donors. Study-wide background: Among the 398 genotyped donors, less than 85% were placed in the Caucasian-associated ancestry cluster.

Between the trimmed V and J ends, which lost 1 base and 10 bases, there was a span of 7 bases. Germline CDR1 and CDR2: MGHDK and SYGVNS. The CDR3 has 11 amino acids. Study findings and constraints: According to the study, around 160 TCR beta chains were cytomegalovirus-associated. Accurate prediction of HLA-A and HLA-B alleles (for most subjects) was reportedly achieved from TCR beta sequences. HLA allele associations emerged for roughly 17,000 TCR beta sequences in a later analysis, at 0.05 false discovery rate.

The PCR contained 60 Vbeta and 13 Jbeta primers. Sequencing was performed with immunoSEQ multiplex PCR; in TCRdb, only in-frame clones are kept and a portion is missing. The sample lists about 160,000 clones, around 75% occurring once. Sequenced sample: PBMCs. This TCR derives from a man younger than 35 in good health and CMV-seropositive. The chain recombines TRBV25-1 with TRBJ2-5; D not resolved. DNA of the CDR3: TGTGCCAGCAGTGAATTCGGCGGCCAGTACTTC. Residues: CASSEFGGQYF.